A selection of T cell receptor beta chains follows, all from one sample in a study of blood T cell repertoires in COVID-19. Repertoires were generated with immunoSEQ multiplex PCR, while TCRdb's copy carries only in-frame clones and drops some. The table shows under 250,000 clones, with approximately 90% occurring only once. Specimen: peripheral blood. The receptors here all came from a man in his fifties or sixties with COVID-19, enrolled during active disease. The conserved cysteine and the conserved F or W are not part of the CDR3 here. Clone size is not always given. Where it is, it says once, few, many or a class for expanded clones.

size: once; V: TRBV9; CDR3: ASSANIALGVLYT
size: .; V: TRBV11-2; CDR3: ASSLDGYGLAGLYNEQF
size: .; V: TRBV27; CDR3: ASSPIRPEVYGYT
size: few; V: TRBV25-1; CDR3: ASSGRDGFEKLF
size: .; V: TRBV19; CDR3: ASRPLAGGETQY
size: .; V: TRBV7-3; CDR3: ASSSQPGSNYGYT
size: .; V: TRBV7-2; CDR3: ASSLNGAQETQY
size: .; V: TRBV7-3; CDR3: ASSLGTGYESDTQY
size: .; V: TRBV3-1/TRBV3-2; CDR3: ASSRDIENTEAF
size: .; V: TRBV6-5; CDR3: ASSIRGNQPQH
size: .; V: TRBV7-9; CDR3: ASSLAIPSTGELF
size: .; V: TRBV27; CDR3: ASSDRDYGYT
size: .; V: TRBV25-1; CDR3: ASSKAGGPPSYEQY
size: .; V: TRBV3-1/TRBV3-2; CDR3: ASSQDLTRGGQPQH
size: once; V: TRBV28; CDR3: ASSLGGPGGYT
size: .; V: TRBV7-6; CDR3: ASSSFLRDGRSSYNEQF
size: .; V: TRBV28; CDR3: ASREGTGPEQY
size: few; V: TRBV27; CDR3: ASSLSGLFPLSNQPQH
size: .; V: TRBV6-1; CDR3: ASSGGGLSRLYGYT
size: few; V: TRBV27; CDR3: ASSLSGAGPYEQY
size: .; V: TRBV30; CDR3: AWGERQSFLSEAF
size: .; V: TRBV6-6; CDR3: ASSSNDQPQH
size: .; V: TRBV5-1; CDR3: ASSLSGDRNTEAF
size: .; V: TRBV11-3; CDR3: ASSLGPNSGNTIY
size: .; V: TRBV27; CDR3: ASMVAGGYNEQF
size: once; V: TRBV13; CDR3: ASSFDGRGSSYEQY
size: .; V: TRBV24-1; CDR3: ATSDKGTGVRETQY
size: .; V: TRBV19; CDR3: ASQQGAPNEKLF
size: .; V: TRBV7-2; CDR3: ASSSTSGGLGRNGELF
size: .; V: TRBV9; CDR3: ASSVGLAGGETQY
size: .; V: TRBV5-4; CDR3: ASSKGLAGGGYNEQF
size: .; V: TRBV5-1; CDR3: ASSRSGDNTYDKQY
size: .; V: TRBV28; CDR3: ASSLMGASGRPSSYEQY
size: .; V: TRBV5-4; CDR3: ASSLSGTGGGYT
size: once; V: TRBV5-6; CDR3: ASGTGGLRTEAF
size: .; V: TRBV7-2; CDR3: ASSQPTGVGEQY
size: .; V: TRBV3-1/TRBV3-2; CDR3: ASSQAGGVYNSPLH
size: .; V: TRBV27; CDR3: ASSYWAGAEAF
size: .; V: TRBV6-5; CDR3: ASSYPTQSSTDTQY
size: once; V: TRBV5-1; CDR3: ASSFAGGSSYEQY
size: .; V: TRBV5-4; CDR3: ASSIQGTSSPLH
size: .; V: TRBV4-2; CDR3: ASSQPGLRSYEQY